The rows below give T cell receptor beta chains drawn from one sample of a study of cytomegalovirus exposure and HLA in healthy donors. The table came from immunoSEQ multiplex PCR; TCRdb's copy has only in-frame clones and leaves some out. This sample carries 110,000 to 150,000 clones, roughly 80% of them seen once, and the ten largest clones take about 0.97%. Specimen: PBMCs. The receptor source for this set is a man aged 18 to 29 in good health and CMV-seronegative. Both conserved end residues are part of each CDR3. A D gene is named only where the DNA matches it firmly. Clone size is not always given. Where it is, it says once, few, many or a class for expanded clones.

>-|TRBJ1-2|TRBV30|-
TGTGCCTGGAGTCTATCTAGACAGTTAGATGGCTACACCTTC
CAWSLSRQLDGYTF
>once|TRBJ1-4|TRBV5-4|-
TGTGCCAGCAGCTTGACAGCAGGATTAGGAGAAAAACTGTTTTTT
CASSLTAGLGEKLFF
>-|TRBJ2-3|TRBV4-3|-
TGCGCCAGCAGCCAAGATCTAAGCTATGGCACAGATACGCAGTATTTT
CASSQDLSYGTDTQYF
>-|TRBJ2-3|TRBV5-1|-
TGCGCCAGCAGCTTGCAGACGGGGGCAGATACGCAGTATTTT
CASSLQTGADTQYF
>-|TRBJ2-5|TRBV20-1|-
TGCAGTGGGGACAACCAAGAGACCCAGTACTTC
CSGDNQETQYF
>-|TRBJ2-2|TRBV2|-
TGTGCCAGCAGTGAAACAGGGACGAACACCGGGGAGCTGTTTTTT
CASSETGTNTGELFF
>-|TRBJ2-1|TRBV13|-
TGTGCCAGCAGCTTATTATCTCCGAGCTCCTACAATGAGCAGTTCTTC
CASSLLSPSSYNEQFF
>-|TRBJ1-2|TRBV12-2|-
TGTGCAAGTCTGGTAGTTAACTATGGCTACACCTTC
CASLVVNYGYTF
>-|TRBJ1-5|TRBV6-1|TRBD1
TGTGCCAGCAGCGAAGAACCAGGACAGGGTAGCAATCAGCCCCAGCATTTT
CASSEEPGQGSNQPQHF
>-|TRBJ2-1|TRBV27|-
TGTGCCAGCAGACTTAGCGTCAATGAGCAGTTCTTC
CASRLSVNEQFF
>-|TRBJ2-3|TRBV5-5|TRBD1
TGTGCCAGCAGGAGGGTCGGGGACAGGGGTGCAGATACGCAGTATTTT
CASRRVGDRGADTQYF
>once|TRBJ1-3|TRBV18|-
TGTGCCAGCTCATCCTCCAGCTCTGGAAACACCATATATTTT
CASSSSSSGNTIYF
>-|TRBJ1-3|TRBV19|-
TGTGCCAGTAGTATCCGGGGTACTGGAAACACCATATATTTT
CASSIRGTGNTIYF
>-|TRBJ1-2|TRBV10-1|TRBD1
TGCGCCAGCAGTGAGGAGCCAGGGGGAAGCTATGGCTACACCTTC
CASSEEPGGSYGYTF
>-|TRBJ1-1|TRBV5-1|TRBD1
TGCGCCAGCAGTAGGGGACAGGGAGCCACTGAAGCTTTCTTT
CASSRGQGATEAFF
>-|TRBJ1-2|TRBV5-8|TRBD1
TGTGCCAGCAGCCCGACAGGGAACTATGGCTACACCTTC
CASSPTGNYGYTF
>-|TRBJ1-2|TRBV2|-
TGTGCCAGCAGTGAAATTGGCCAGGGGCTCGCTAGTGGCTACACCTTC
CASSEIGQGLASGYTF
>-|TRBJ1-2|TRBV18|TRBD1
TGTGCCAGCTCACCGGGACAGGGTAACTATGGCTACACCTTC
CASSPGQGNYGYTF
>once|TRBJ1-2|TRBV13|-
TGTGCCTCGAGGCCCCAGGGGAATATCTATGGCTACACCTTC
CASRPQGNIYGYTF
>-|TRBJ2-7|TRBV7-9|-
TGTTCCAGCAGCTTAGCCCCCTACGGTTCCTACGAGCAGTACTTC
CSSSLAPYGSYEQYF
>-|TRBJ1-2|TRBV6-5|-
TGTGCCAGCAGTCGGGCAGGGAAGGATGGCTACACCTTC
CASSRAGKDGYTF
>-|TRBJ1-2|TRBV27|-
TGTGCCAGCAGTTTATCGATCCCTCGACAGGCCGGTGGCTACACCTTC
CASSLSIPRQAGGYTF
>-|TRBJ2-7|TRBV7-2|TRBD1
TGTGCCAGCAGCACCCGGACAGGGGAACACTACGAGCAGTACTTC
CASSTRTGEHYEQYF
>-|TRBJ2-7|TRBV5-1|TRBD2
TGCGCCAGCAGGGAGCGGGGGGCCTGTTACGAGCAGTACTTC
CASRERGACYEQYF
>-|TRBJ2-3|TRBV2|-
TGTGCCAGCAGGGGGCCCGGTACGCAGTATTTT
CASRGPGTQYF
>-|TRBJ1-5|TRBV5-1|-
TGCGCTCGGTGGGCAGGGCATCAGCCCCAGCATTTT
CARWAGHQPQHF
>-|TRBJ2-5|TRBV14|TRBD2
TGTGCCAGCAGCCAAGTCGGGGGGGCGACCCAGTACTTC
CASSQVGGATQYF
>once|TRBJ2-7|TRBV7-3|-
TGTGCCAGCAGCTTATCAGGGGCGAGGGAGCAGTACTTC
CASSLSGAREQYF
>-|TRBJ2-2|TRBV19|-
TGTGCCAGTAGGTTAAGGGAGACAACCGGGGAGCTGTTTTTT
CASRLRETTGELFF